The 9 T cell receptor beta chains below come from one sample, sequenced in a study of blood T cell repertoires in COVID-19. Produced via immunoSEQ multiplex PCR; TCRdb's table is partial and in-frame only. Of 200,000 to 300,000 clones in the sample, approximately 86% were seen once. Sequencing was carried out using peripheral blood. These receptor sequences come from a man aged 30 to 45 with active or convalescent COVID-19.

This sequence joins TRBV5-6 and TRBJ1-2, with 10 positions matching TRBD1. The CDR3 covers 16 residues. Germline assignment: CDR1 SGHDT and CDR2 YYEEEE. Trimming took 0 bases from V and 2 from J; bases not matched to a gene: 4. This CDR3 is CASSLGRTGGNYGYTF. The DNA for the CDR3 is TGTGCCAGCAGCTTGGGGAGGACAGGGGGGAACTATGGCTACACCTTC.

The rearrangement joins TRBV19 to TRBJ2-7; the D gene is possibly TRBD1 (6 bases). V was trimmed by 5 bases and J by 6 bases, leaving 20 bases between them. Germline CDR1 and CDR2: LNHDA and SQIVND (reference sequence). The CDR3 is made up of 15 amino acids. This CDR3 is CASSPQQGFNSEQYF. DNA of the CDR3: TGTGCCAGTAGTCCCCAACAGGGTTTTAATTCCGAGCAGTACTTC.

This clone has a handful of counts. This rearrangement joins TRBV30 to TRBJ1-4, with 8 bases aligning to TRBD1. This CDR3 region has 14 residues. Germline lookup yields CDR1 GTSNPN and CDR2 SVGIG (reference sequence). V trimming: 2 bases; J trimming: 8 bases; junction bases outside the gene matches: 7. CDR3 in DNA: TGTGCCTGGAGTCGGACAGGGATGAGCGAAAAACTGTTTTTT. Protein product: CAWSRTGMSEKLFF.

The chain uses TRBV7-9 and TRBJ1-1, with 11 bases identical to TRBD1. The CDR3 extends over 14 amino acids. CDR1 and CDR2 (germline): SEHNR, FQNEAQ (reference sequence). Trimming removed 4 bases from V and 5 bases from J; junction bases left unmatched: 3. CDR3 amino acids: CASSSRDRGTEAFF. In DNA, the CDR3 is TGTGCCAGCAGCTCCAGGGACAGGGGGACTGAAGCTTTCTTT.

The V gene is TRBV7-9, the J gene TRBJ2-1, with D hard to call. Trimming removed 1 base from V and 7 bases from J, with 5 bases in between. Germline-derived CDR1 and CDR2 are SEHNR and FQNEAQ (reference sequence). The CDR3 is 12 amino acids. The CDR3 loop is CASSLDLNEQFF. CDR3 DNA sequence: TGTGCCAGCAGCTTAGACCTAAATGAGCAGTTCTTC.

The chain carries TRBV19 and TRBJ1-6; 9 positions match TRBD1. Germline V gives CDR1 LNHDA, CDR2 SQIVND (reference sequence). Trimming removed 6 bases from V and 9 bases from J; junction bases left unmatched: 15. The CDR3 is 17 residues long. The CDR3 DNA reads as TGTGCCAGTAGCCCATTACAGGGGGCGCAAGGATTTTCACCCCTCCACTTT. Encoded protein: CASSPLQGAQGFSPLHF.

V is TRBV3-1 (or the pseudogene TRBV3-2) and J is TRBJ1-1; weak D call: TRBD1 (6 bases). The CDR3 runs 14 residues. V was clipped by 0 bases and J by 11 bases, with 16 bases between them. Looked up from germline, CDR1 is LGHDT and CDR2 is YNNKEL (reference sequence). The CDR3 region has the DNA TGTGCCAGCAGCCAAGAGAGGGGGTCGGGTGGGGCTTTCTTT. It yields the protein CASSQERGSGGAFF.

This clone has just one count. The chain is built from TRBV5-1 and TRBJ2-1; 8 bases agree with TRBD2. This CDR3 is built from 17 residues. CDR1 and CDR2 from the germline V gene are SGHRS and YFSETQ. The V gene end was trimmed by 3 bases and the J gene end by 0 bases; junction bases not matched to a gene: 8. The CDR3 protein is CASSSEVAGSSYNEQFF. The CDR3 DNA reads as TGCGCCAGCAGCTCAGAGGTAGCGGGGAGCTCCTACAATGAGCAGTTCTTC.

This clone has more than one count but fewer than ten. J is TRBJ1-6 and V is TRBV4-2; TRBD1 agrees at 8 bases. V lost 2 bases to trimming and J lost 7 bases; unmatched junction nucleotides: 4. The CDR3 contains 15 residues. Per germline, CDR1 LGHNA and CDR2 YNFKEQ. CDR3 nucleotides: TGTGCCAGCAGCCAAACCAGGACAGGGAATTCACCCCTCCACTTT. It codes for CASSQTRTGNSPLHF.